One and the same sample provided the 30 T cell receptor beta chains below, sequenced in a study of T cells in Graves' hyperthyroidism and ophthalmopathy. From RNA transcripts, TCR beta CDR3 regions were amplified. HTBI primers were the set used in a first-round RT-PCR of the TCR CDR3. Each CDR3 protein is one row after TCRdb ran MiXCR on the multiplex PCR reads. The sample lists over 500,000 distinct CDR3 sequences; roughly 15% were seen once. What was sequenced was blood. The receptors stem from a woman between 35 and 50 years old with Graves' hyperthyroidism.

The sample holds many counts of this clonotype. V usage is TRBV6-1 and J usage is TRBJ2-7, with 11 positions matching TRBD2. The junction had 13 bases not matched to a gene; V was cut back by 5 bases and J by 4 bases. CDR3 size: 17 residues. Germline V gene lookup returns CDR1 MNHNS and CDR2 SASEGT. The CDR3, as DNA: TGTGCCAGCAGTTTCTGGACTCGGACTAGCGGGCTGTACGAGCAGTACTTC. This encodes CASSFWTRTSGLYEQYF.

This clonotype was recorded many times. DNA of the CDR3: TGTGCCAGCAGTTTCTTAGGGACTAGCGCCACCGGGGAGCTGTTTTTT. Translating gives CASSFLGTSATGELFF. The genes are TRBV28 and TRBJ2-2, with TRBD2 matching over 10 bases. The length of the CDR3 is 16 residues. Looked up from germline, CDR1 is MDHEN and CDR2 is SYDVKM. The junction had 5 bases not matched to a gene; V was cut back by 3 bases and J by 4 bases. The variable domain in full, with the rest retrieved from reference TRBV28 and TRBJ2-2, is DVKVTQSSRYLVKRTGEKVFLECVQDMDHENMFWYRQDPGLGLRLIYFSYDVKMKEKGDIPEGYSVSREKKERFSLILESASTNQTSMYLCASSFLGTSATGELFFGEGSRLTVL.

This clonotype was counted a few times. The chain links TRBV18 to TRBJ1-1; unclear D gene. CDR1 and CDR2 (germline): KGHSH, LQKENI. The CDR3 runs to 14 residues. Trimming cost V 5 bases and J 0 bases, with 10 bases left between them. DNA of the CDR3: TGTGCCAGCTCAGCCGGGGTCATGAACACTGAAGCTTTCTTT. Translating it yields CASSAGVMNTEAFF. The entire variable domain, with the rest obtained from reference TRBV18 and TRBJ1-1, is as follows: NAGVMQNPRHLVRRRGQEARLRCSPMKGHSHVYWYRQLPEEGLKFMVYLQKENIIDESGMPKERFSAEFPKEGPSILRIQQVVRGDSAAYFCASSAGVMNTEAFFGQGTRLTVV.

This clonotype was counted at least ten times. This chain joins TRBV12-3 or TRBV12-4 and TRBJ2-1, with D perhaps TRBD1 (5 bases). Trimming pared 4 bases from V and 10 bases from J, leaving 11 bases between. The CDR3 length is 12 residues. The CDR3 protein is CASSSFRQEQFF. The CDR3 DNA is TGTGCCAGCAGTTCATTCAGACAGGAGCAGTTCTTC.

This sequence joins TRBV4-1 and TRBJ1-3; D is undetermined. The CDR3 is 16 amino acids. V was trimmed by 0 bases and J by 3 bases, leaving 12 bases between them. Germline values: CDR1 MGHRA, CDR2 YSYEKL. The CDR3 DNA reads as TGCGCCAGCAGCCAAGATCCCCGGGCTGGTGGAAACACCATATATTTT. Protein product: CASSQDPRAGGNTIYF.

This clonotype has a handful of counts. The junction does not match germline at one end; this may be a read error. This chain joins TRBV6-2 or TRBV6-3 and TRBJ2-5, with D possibly TRBD1 on 5 matching bases. Germline V gives CDR1 MNHEY, CDR2 SVGEGT. The CDR3 is 13 amino acids. The CDR3 region has the DNA TGTGCCAACAGTTCAGGGTGGAGAGAGACCCAGTACTTC. It codes for CANSSGWRETQYF.

This clonotype was recorded at least ten times. V gene TRBV6-4 combines with J gene TRBJ1-1; 8 positions agree with TRBD1. The V gene end was trimmed by 2 bases and the J gene end by 6 bases; junction bases not matched to a gene: 5. This CDR3 is 14 amino acids long. Germline V lookup: CDR1 MRHNA, CDR2 SNTAGT. CDR3 region: CASSDLTGGSEAFF. For the CDR3, the DNA is TGTGCCAGCAGTGACCTAACAGGGGGGTCTGAAGCTTTCTTT.

This clonotype was detected a few times. The chain combines TRBV6-1 with TRBJ1-4; D not certain. V dropped 5 bases and J dropped 1 base, with 11 bases sitting between them. The CDR3 runs to 15 residues. Germline V gene sequence: CDR1 MNHNS, CDR2 SASEGT. CDR3 coding DNA: TGTGCCAGCAGTCACCGAGAGTTAACTAATGAAAAACTGTTTTTT. Encoded protein: CASSHRELTNEKLFF.

This clonotype occurred a few times. The rearrangement joins TRBV12-3 or TRBV12-4 to TRBJ1-5, with D hard to call. Between the trimmed V and J ends, which lost 4 bases and 4 bases, there was a span of 14 bases. The CDR3 is 15 residues long. CDR3 sequence reads: CASSSIQRGNQPQHF. The CDR3, as DNA: TGTGCCAGCAGTTCGATACAGAGAGGTAATCAGCCCCAGCATTTT.

This clonotype has at least ten counts. This chain links TRBV11-3 with TRBJ1-5; D perhaps matches TRBD1 (5 bases). Germline-derived CDR1 and CDR2 are SGHNT and YENEEA. Trimming took 5 bases from V and 7 from J, leaving 12 bases between them. The CDR3 runs 13 residues. CDR3 residues: CASSPGEGQPQHF. The CDR3 coding sequence is TGTGCCAGCAGCCCGGGGGAAGGGCAGCCCCAGCATTTT.

Many counts were recorded for this clonotype. As DNA, the CDR3 is TGTGCCAGCAGAATTACTAGCGGGAAGGGAGAGACCCAGTACTTC. This translates into CASRITSGKGETQYF. This chain links TRBV2 with TRBJ2-5; TRBD2 agrees at 10 bases. The germline V gene has CDR1 SNHLY and CDR2 FYNNEI. V lost 6 bases to trimming and J lost 4 bases; unmatched junction nucleotides: 8. The CDR3 spans 15 residues.

This clonotype was seen a few times. This chain links TRBV6-2 or TRBV6-3 with TRBJ2-1; a weak D match, TRBD2 (6 bases). V was pared by 4 bases and J by 0 bases, with 10 bases between. Germline V gives CDR1 MNHEY, CDR2 SVGEGT. There are 15 residues in the CDR3. CDR3 DNA: TGTGCCAGCAGTTTCCGGGAGAGCTCCTACAATGAGCAGTTCTTC. It specifies CASSFRESSYNEQFF.

This clonotype was seen at least ten times. This sequence joins TRBV28 and TRBJ2-1; the D gene is possibly TRBD1 (6 bases). The CDR3 spans 19 residues. Trimming shortened V by 3 bases and J by 9 bases, and 30 bases separated the two germline ends. CDR1 MDHEN and CDR2 SYDVKM come from the germline V gene. CDR3 protein: CASSFPGLGQLGQRAEQFF. The DNA for the CDR3 is TGTGCCAGCAGTTTTCCCGGTCTGGGACAACTTGGCCAGAGAGCTGAGCAGTTCTTC.

A note on this clonotype: A much more abundant neighbour one base away suggests this may be a read error. CDR3 nucleotides: TGTGCCAGCAGTTTATCCCCAGGGGCGAGTGAAAAACTGTTTTTT. This gives the protein CASSLSPGASEKLFF. The chain combines TRBV27 with TRBJ1-4; the D gene is possibly TRBD1 (6 bases). CDR1 and CDR2 from the germline V gene are MNHEY and SMNVEV (reference sequence). V was trimmed by 0 bases and J by 7 bases, leaving 12 bases between them. The CDR3 contains 15 residues.

This clonotype has ten or more counts. This chain uses TRBV7-9 with TRBJ1-1; D is ambiguous. This CDR3 comprises 13 residues. The germline CDR1 and CDR2 sequences are SEHNR and FQNEAQ (reference sequence). Trimming took 3 bases from V and 2 from J, leaving 7 bases between them. The CDR3 DNA is TGTGCCAGCAGCTTCGAAGAAAACACTGAAGCTTTCTTT. It encodes CASSFEENTEAFF.

This clonotype was seen at least ten times. The CDR3 here is CASSSGTGGPGEQYF. Written as DNA, the CDR3 is TGTGCCAGCAGCTCGGGGACAGGGGGTCCGGGCGAGCAGTACTTC. V and J are TRBV13 and TRBJ2-7, with 11 bases aligning to TRBD1. CDR1 PRHDT and CDR2 FYEKMQ come from the germline V gene (reference sequence). This CDR3 is 15 amino acids long. V shed 4 bases and J 6 bases; nucleotides not matched to a gene: 8.

Note on this clonotype: A read error may be the cause here, since a much bigger clone is one base away. Because it lacks the conserved phenylalanine or tryptophan at the end, this CDR3 is likely a read error. The CDR3 spells CASSLSTTVYGYTL. CDR3 DNA: TGTGCCAGCAGTTTATCAACGACAGTCTATGGCTACACCCTC. The chain has TRBV28 and TRBJ1-2, with D possibly matching TRBD1 (5 bases). Deletions cut 1 base from V and 4 bases from J, with 10 bases between. Germline CDR1 and CDR2: MDHEN and SYDVKM. The CDR3 has 14 amino acids.

This clonotype has ten or more counts. The rearrangement links TRBV10-1 to TRBJ2-7; the D gene is possibly TRBD2 (5 bases). Germline CDR1 is WNHNN and CDR2 is SYGVQD (reference sequence). V lost 2 bases and J lost 7, with 15 bases in between. The CDR3 has 14 amino acids. CDR3 in amino acids: CASSENSVRGEQYF. The CDR3 DNA reads as TGCGCCAGCAGTGAGAATTCTGTCCGAGGGGAGCAGTACTTC.

This clonotype was counted at least ten times. This chain joins TRBV13 and TRBJ2-7, with D possibly TRBD1 on 6 matching bases. V lost 5 bases and J 2 bases, leaving 16 bases between the germline ends. Germline CDR1 and CDR2: PRHDT and FYEKMQ (reference sequence). This CDR3 is 15 amino acids long. This CDR3 is CASSRDTQGTYEQYF. The DNA of the CDR3 is TGTGCCAGCAGCCGGGACACTCAGGGGACCTACGAGCAGTACTTC.

This clonotype was seen ten or more times. This chain connects TRBV20-1 to TRBJ2-7, with 8 nucleotides matching TRBD1. The V gene's germline CDR1 is DFQATT and CDR2 SNEGSKA (reference sequence). This CDR3 is 14 amino acids long. The trim removed 5 bases at V and 3 bases at J, leaving 9 bases unmatched. The CDR3 reads CSASGQGGVYEQYF. The CDR3 DNA is TGCAGTGCTTCCGGACAGGGCGGAGTCTACGAGCAGTACTTC.

This sequence joins TRBV4-1 and TRBJ2-1; no clear D gene. With 0 bases removed from V and 4 bases from J, the gap between germline ends came to 13 bases. The CDR3 is made up of 16 amino acids. Per the germline V gene, CDR1 is MGHRA and CDR2 is YSYEKL. In DNA, the CDR3 is TGCGCCAGCAGCCAAGATATGAGTAGCTGGTACAATGAGCAGTTCTTC. It yields the protein CASSQDMSSWYNEQFF.

In its sample, this clonotype was seen many times. This chain connects TRBV20-1 to TRBJ2-7, with a possible D match to TRBD2 (6 bases). This CDR3 spans 13 amino acids. Germline-derived CDR1 and CDR2 are DFQATT and SNEGSKA (reference sequence). V lost 5 bases and J 3 bases, leaving 14 bases between the germline ends. The CDR3 DNA reads as TGCAGTGCTGAGCCGACTAGTTTCTACGAGCAGTACTTC. Amino acid sequence: CSAEPTSFYEQYF.

This clonotype was counted only a few times. The genes are TRBV2 and TRBJ1-2; 8 bases align to TRBD1. The germline CDR1 and CDR2 sequences are SNHLY and FYNNEI. The CDR3 contains 15 residues. V lost 6 bases, J lost 0 bases, and 6 bases stayed unmatched. CDR3 nucleotide sequence: TGTGCCAGCAGGGCCACAGGGGGGACTAACTATGGCTACACCTTC. Protein product: CASRATGGTNYGYTF. Full variable domain (rest looked up from reference TRBV2 and TRBJ1-2): EPEVTQTPSHQVTQMGQEVILRCVPISNHLYFYWYRQILGQKVEFLVSFYNNEISEKSEIFDDQFSVERPDGSNFTLKIRSTKLEDSAMYFCASRATGGTNYGYTFGSGTRLTVV.

Regarding this clonotype: A much larger clone lies one base from this, so it may be a read error. The chain uses TRBV27 and TRBJ2-2, with 7 bases that match TRBD1. The junction had 11 bases not matched to a gene; V was cut back by 6 bases and J by 7 bases. Per the germline V gene, CDR1 is MNHEY and CDR2 is SMNVEV (reference sequence). The length of the CDR3 is 15 residues. For the CDR3, the DNA is TGTGCCAGCAGGCCTATCCAAGGACAGGTCGGGGAGCTGTTTTTT. It yields the protein CASRPIQGQVGELFF.

The table lists this clonotype with many counts. The chain employs TRBV20-1 and TRBJ2-1, with D perhaps TRBD2 (6 bases). The CDR3 extends over 15 amino acids. Trimming removed 5 bases from V and 0 bases from J, with 14 bases in between. Germline CDR1 DFQATT, CDR2 SNEGSKA (reference sequence). The CDR3 here is CSAGKFGSSYNEQFF. The CDR3, as DNA: TGCAGTGCTGGGAAATTCGGGAGCTCCTACAATGAGCAGTTCTTC.

This clonotype was seen repeatedly, ten times or more. The V call is TRBV27, the J call TRBJ2-7; TRBD2 agrees at 8 bases. There are 14 residues in the CDR3. Unmatched junction bases numbered 5, after V lost 5 bases and J lost 2 bases. Germline V gene lookup returns CDR1 MNHEY and CDR2 SMNVEV (reference sequence). CDR3 residues: CASSVSGTTYEQYF. The DNA of the CDR3 is TGTGCCAGCAGTGTTAGCGGGACTACCTACGAGCAGTACTTC.

This clonotype was seen only a few times. The chain carries TRBV24-1 and TRBJ2-1; 7 bases fit TRBD2. The CDR3 spans 15 residues. J gave up 5 bases and V 4 bases, and 7 bases lay outside the gene matches. Per the germline V gene, CDR1 is KGHDR and CDR2 is SFDVKD. The CDR3 protein is CATSESGGPNNEQFF. The CDR3 DNA reads as TGTGCCACCAGTGAGTCGGGAGGCCCAAACAATGAGCAGTTCTTC.

There are many counts of this clonotype. The chain has TRBV7-8 and TRBJ2-3; D may be TRBD2 (6 bases). Germline CDR1 reads SGHVS; CDR2 reads FQNEAQ. This CDR3 is 15 amino acids long. Trimming took 5 bases from V and 1 from J, leaving 13 bases between them. DNA of the CDR3: TGTGCCAGCAGCCCGGGCGGGGCTCGCACAGATACGCAGTATTTT. It translates to CASSPGGARTDTQYF. The variable domain in full, completed from reference TRBV7-8 and TRBJ2-3, reads GAGVSQSPRYKVAKRGQDVALRCDPISGHVSLFWYQQALGQGPEFLTYFQNEAQLDKSGLPSDRFFAERPEGSVSTLKIQRTQQEDSAVYLCASSPGGARTDTQYFGPGTRLTVL.

A few counts support this clonotype. The junction does not match germline at one end; this may be a read error. CDR3 protein: CSAIPPSGSYELYF. For the CDR3, the DNA is TGCAGTGCTATCCCACCTAGCGGGAGTTACGAGCTGTACTTC. This chain uses TRBV20-1 with TRBJ2-7, with 10 positions matching TRBD2. Germline values: CDR1 DFQATT, CDR2 SNEGSKA (reference sequence). CDR3 size: 14 residues.

The table lists this clonotype with many counts. This chain uses TRBV7-2 with TRBJ2-5; a possible D gene is TRBD1 (5 bases). From germline, CDR1 is SGHTA and CDR2 FQGNSA. The V end was cut by 2 bases, the J end by 4 bases, with 14 bases between. The CDR3 sequence is 15 residues long. The CDR3 reads CASSLTRGGIETQYF. CDR3 nucleotide sequence: TGTGCCAGCAGCTTAACAAGGGGCGGAATAGAGACCCAGTACTTC.